This record looks at one T cell receptor beta chain sequence and its context. This record comes from a study of T cells of healthy individuals. In TCRdb, the 5' RACE reads were re-called with MiXCR into one record per CDR3 protein. The table lists 60,000 to 80,000 distinct CDR3 sequences, 15% to 20% of them singletons. The CDR3 totals 13 residues. CDR1 is DFQATT and CDR2 is SNEGSKA in the germline V gene (reference sequence). Unmatched junction bases numbered 5, after V lost 6 bases and J lost 4 bases. The receptor comes from a human donor in good health. The chain links TRBV20-1 to TRBJ2-3; 9 bases map to TRBD1. The chain's CDR3 is CSATGGSADTQYF. The CDR3 coding sequence is TGCAGTGCGACAGGGGGTAGCGCAGATACGCAGTATTTT.